A single sample is the source of the 7 T cell receptor beta chains below, sequenced in a study of blood T cell repertoires in COVID-19. Sequencing was performed with immunoSEQ multiplex PCR; in TCRdb, only in-frame clones are kept and a portion is missing. The table shows about 360,000 clones, with about 88% occurring only once. The sample taken for sequencing was peripheral blood. These receptors all come from a human donor in a cohort sampled during active COVID-19.

J is TRBJ2-1 and V is TRBV11-3; 7 bases line up with TRBD2. Trimming took 1 base from V and 8 from J; bases not matched to a gene: 8. The CDR3 loop spans 15 amino acids. CDR1 is SGHNT and CDR2 is YENEEA in the germline V gene. The CDR3 is CASSLGLADGDEQFF. The CDR3 nucleotides are TGTGCCAGCAGCTTAGGACTAGCTGATGGGGATGAGCAGTTCTTC. Full variable domain (outside the CDR3, taken from reference TRBV11-3 and TRBJ2-1): EAGVVQSPRYKIIEKKQPVAFWCNPISGHNTLYWYLQNLGQGPELLIRYENEEAVDDSQLPKDRFSAERLKGVDSTLKIQPAELGDSAVYLCASSLGLADGDEQFFGPGTRLTVL.

The chain links TRBV7-2 to TRBJ2-2, with D perhaps TRBD2 (5 bases). The CDR3 runs to 14 residues. Germline CDR1 and CDR2: SGHTA and FQGNSA. V shed 3 bases and J shed 0 bases, with 5 bases lying between them. CDR3 coding DNA: TGTGCCAGCAGCTTCGGGGCGAACACCGGGGAGCTGTTTTTT. This codes for CASSFGANTGELFF. The whole variable domain, remainder taken from reference TRBV7-2 and TRBJ2-2, is GAGVSQSPSNKVTEKGKDVELRCDPISGHTALYWYRQSLGQGLEFLIYFQGNSAPDKSGLPSDRFSAERTGGSVSTLTIQRTQQEDSAVYLCASSFGANTGELFFGEGSRLTVL.

V and J are TRBV28 and TRBJ2-5; D is ambiguous. Germline loops: CDR1 MDHEN, CDR2 SYDVKM. Trimming pared 4 bases from V and 9 bases from J, leaving 9 bases between. The CDR3 loop spans 11 amino acids. The CDR3 region has the DNA TGTGCCAGCAGTTCCCCCCCGGCCCAGTACTTC. Protein product: CASSSPPAQYF.

The rearrangement joins TRBV3-1 (or the pseudogene TRBV3-2) to TRBJ1-5, with D possibly being TRBD1 (5 bases). Per germline, CDR1 LGHDT and CDR2 YNNKEL (reference sequence). The CDR3 extends over 13 amino acids. Trimming took off 4 bases at V and 7 bases at J, with 11 bases between the two ends. The CDR3 spells CASSLSGGQPQHF. The CDR3 bases are TGTGCCAGCAGCCTCTCCGGGGGGCAGCCCCAGCATTTT.

This rearrangement joins TRBV7-2 to TRBJ2-5; 16 bases align to TRBD2. V trimming: 5 bases; J trimming: 5 bases; junction bases outside the gene matches: 2. CDR1 SGHTA and CDR2 FQGNSA come from the germline V gene. The CDR3 loop spans 15 amino acids. The CDR3 coding sequence is TGTGCCAGCAGCAAGGGACTAGCGGGGGGGGAGACCCAGTACTTC. It specifies CASSKGLAGGETQYF.

This clone was recorded a few times. The genes are TRBV5-1 and TRBJ1-1; tentatively, D is TRBD1 (5 bases). The ends were cut back, 10 bases at V and 1 base at J, with 14 bases in the middle. The germline gives CDR1 SGHRS, CDR2 YFSETQ. CDR3 length: 13 amino acids. CDR3 nucleotides: TGCGCCTCTCAGGGTCTTCAGAACACTGAAGCTTTCTTT. It codes for CASQGLQNTEAFF. Together with reference TRBV5-1 and TRBJ1-1, the CDR3 gives the full variable domain: KAGVTQTPRYLIKTRGQQVTLSCSPISGHRSVSWYQQTPGQGLQFLFEYFSETQRNKGNFPGRFSGRQFSNSRSEMNVSTLELGDSALYLCASQGLQNTEAFFGQGTRLTVV.

The count of this clone is one. This chain uses TRBV30 with TRBJ2-3; D unresolved. Deletions cut 4 bases from V and 6 bases from J, with 11 bases between. The CDR3 has 12 residues. The germline V gene has CDR1 GTSNPN and CDR2 SVGIG (reference sequence). The DNA for the CDR3 is TGTGCCTGGACCAAATCAGGCGATACGCAGTATTTT. Translation: CAWTKSGDTQYF.